One sample yielded the 32 T cell receptor beta chains listed below, sequenced in a study of T-cell reconstitution after alpha-beta-depleted transplantation in children. The authors prepared the TCRbeta library with unique molecular identifiers. TCRdb processed the PCR reads anew with MiXCR; each CDR3 protein has one entry. The sample has approximately 630,000 distinct CDR3 sequences, about an eighth seen once; the top ten hold approximately 0.8%. This specimen consisted of PBMCs, obtained before TCRalphabeta/CD19-depleted stem cell transplant. The receptors shown here come from a girl aged 2 to 9 with congenital amegakaryocytic thrombocytopenia, due to receive a stem cell transplant.

This clonotype was found a few times. The chain links TRBV29-1 to TRBJ1-1, with 8 bases lining up with TRBD1. Unmatched junction bases numbered 13, after V lost 7 bases and J lost 0 bases. The CDR3 runs to 16 residues. The V gene's germline CDR1 is SQVTM and CDR2 ANQGSEA. CDR3 nucleotide sequence: TGCAGCGGGGTATTACAGGGGGTAATCATGAACACTGAAGCTTTCTTT. Protein product: CSGVLQGVIMNTEAFF. The variable domain in full, completed from reference TRBV29-1 and TRBJ1-1, reads SAVISQKPSRDICQRGTSLTIQCQVDSQVTMMFWYRQQPGQSLTLIATANQGSEATYESGFVIDKFPISRPNLTFSTLTVSNMSPEDSSIYLCSGVLQGVIMNTEAFFGQGTRLTVV.

This clonotype was seen repeatedly, ten times or more. The chain is built from TRBV20-1 and TRBJ2-1; D possibly corresponds to TRBD2 (6 bases). Trimming took 6 bases from V and 4 from J, leaving 22 bases between them. This CDR3 has 16 amino acids. Germline V gene sequence: CDR1 DFQATT, CDR2 SNEGSKA (reference sequence). CDR3 in DNA: TGCAGTGCCCATAACCGGCGGGATTCCGGGTACAATGAGCAGTTCTTC. Translation: CSAHNRRDSGYNEQFF.

Only a few counts were recorded for this clonotype. The gene calls are TRBV3-1 and TRBJ2-5; D uncertain. V lost 4 bases, J lost 3 bases, and 9 bases lay in between. The germline V gene has CDR1 LGHDT and CDR2 YNNKEL (reference sequence). This CDR3 spans 13 amino acids. The CDR3 here is CASSRELEETQYF. The CDR3 coding sequence is TGTGCCAGCAGCCGAGAATTAGAAGAGACCCAGTACTTC.

This clonotype has a count of ten or more. This chain links TRBV20-1 with TRBJ2-4, with 10 bases that match TRBD2. V lost 0 bases to trimming and J lost 10 bases; unmatched junction nucleotides: 12. The length of the CDR3 is 16 residues. From germline, CDR1 is DFQATT and CDR2 SNEGSKA (reference sequence). The CDR3 is CSARDRRLAGEWIQYF. Here the CDR3 DNA reads TGCAGTGCTAGAGATCGGCGGCTAGCGGGAGAGTGGATTCAGTACTTC.

The J gene is TRBJ2-7, the V gene TRBV5-6; the D gene is possibly TRBD1 (5 bases). V gave up 1 base and J gave up 2 bases, with 16 bases separating them. Germline V lookup: CDR1 SGHDT, CDR2 YYEEEE. The CDR3 spans 16 residues. DNA of the CDR3: TGTGCCAGCAGCTTGAGTCCGGATTGGGGCACCTACGAGCAGTACTTC. Its protein product is CASSLSPDWGTYEQYF.

The rearrangement uses TRBV29-1 and TRBJ2-1, with TRBD1 matching 7 bases. V dropped 5 bases and J dropped 9; count of bases not matched to a gene: 10. The length of the CDR3 is 13 residues. Germline V gene lookup returns CDR1 SQVTM and CDR2 ANQGSEA. In DNA, the CDR3 is TGCAGCGTTCATACAGGGGAGTGGAGTGAGCAGTTCTTC. Translation gives CSVHTGEWSEQFF.

This clonotype was picked up many times. This rearrangement joins TRBV10-3 to TRBJ2-1; no reliable D call. Trimming cost V 2 bases and J 9 bases, with 14 bases left between them. The CDR3 covers 14 residues. CDR1 ENHRY and CDR2 SYGVKD come from the germline V gene. In DNA, the CDR3 is TGTGCCATCAGTGAGGGCTCACTACAGAGTGAGCAGTTCTTC. It codes for CAISEGSLQSEQFF.

This clonotype was recorded a few times. This chain uses TRBV7-9 with TRBJ1-2, with D possibly matching TRBD1 (5 bases). CDR3 size: 12 residues. V lost 4 bases and J 8 bases, leaving 11 bases between the germline ends. CDR1 is SEHNR and CDR2 is FQNEAQ in the germline V gene (reference sequence). The CDR3 reads CASSSLGDGYTF. In DNA, the CDR3 is TGTGCCAGCAGCTCCTTGGGGGACGGCTACACCTTC.

J is TRBJ2-1 and V is TRBV24-1, with TRBD2 as a possible D gene (5 bases). With 4 bases removed from V and 8 bases from J, the gap between germline ends came to 11 bases. CDR3 size: 13 residues. Germline V gives CDR1 KGHDR, CDR2 SFDVKD. The CDR3 DNA reads as TGTGCCACCAGTGACCTACTAGGCCATGAGCAGTTCTTC. It translates to CATSDLLGHEQFF.

This clonotype turned up a few times. The chain employs TRBV5-5 and TRBJ2-1; perhaps TRBD2 as D (5 bases). Trimming shortened V by 4 bases and J by 9 bases, and 14 bases separated the two germline ends. This CDR3 region has 13 residues. The V gene's germline CDR1 is SGHKS and CDR2 YYEKEE (reference sequence). The CDR3 region is CASSLKGVFEQFF. For the CDR3, the DNA is TGTGCCAGCAGCCTAAAGGGAGTGTTTGAGCAGTTCTTC.

The rearrangement joins TRBV7-8 to TRBJ2-7, with unresolved D. There are 15 residues in the CDR3. V lost 2 bases, J lost 0 bases, and 11 bases lay in between. The germline CDR1 and CDR2 sequences are SGHVS and FQNEAQ. The CDR3 spells CASSLSLLSSYEQYF. CDR3 DNA sequence: TGTGCCAGCAGCTTAAGCTTATTAAGCTCCTACGAGCAGTACTTC.

In this sample, this clonotype turned up a few times. V usage is TRBV10-3 and J usage is TRBJ2-1; D not certain. Trimming cost V 0 bases and J 7 bases, with 4 bases left between them. CDR1 and CDR2 from the germline V gene are ENHRY and SYGVKD. This CDR3 has 12 amino acids. The CDR3 DNA reads as TGTGCCATCAGTGAGTCGATTAATGAGCAGTTCTTC. Protein sequence: CAISESINEQFF.

This clonotype was counted ten times or more. The rearrangement joins TRBV12-3 or TRBV12-4 to TRBJ2-1; D perhaps matches TRBD2 (5 bases). The CDR3 runs to 12 residues. V lost 5 bases and J 10 bases, leaving 12 bases between the germline ends. CDR3 loop: CASSRLQREQFF. The CDR3 nucleotides read TGTGCCAGCAGTCGACTTCAGCGGGAGCAGTTCTTC.

The V gene is TRBV12-3 or TRBV12-4, the J gene TRBJ2-3; 14 bases agree with TRBD2. V lost 5 bases, J lost 3 bases, and 4 bases stayed unmatched. The CDR3 covers 16 residues. This CDR3 is CASSRTSGRSTDTQYF. CDR3 DNA: TGTGCCAGCAGTCGGACTAGCGGGAGGTCGACAGATACGCAGTATTTT.

This clonotype showed up many times. The V and J genes are TRBV15 and TRBJ2-5; D remains unclear. The CDR3 runs 12 residues. The germline gives CDR1 LNHNV, CDR2 YYDKDF (reference sequence). Trimming cost V 0 bases and J 2 bases, with 1 base left between them. CDR3 coding DNA: TGTGCCACCAGCAGAGATCAAGAGACCCAGTACTTC. It is translated as CATSRDQETQYF.

This sequence joins TRBV12-3 or TRBV12-4 and TRBJ1-4, with D possibly being TRBD1 (5 bases). The ends were cut back, 6 bases at V and 7 bases at J, with 24 bases in the middle. CDR3 size: 17 residues. CDR3 amino acids: CASRGPGLLAGREKLFF. Here the CDR3 DNA reads TGTGCCAGCAGGGGCCCGGGGCTTTTAGCTGGGCGTGAAAAACTGTTTTTT.

This clonotype has only a few counts. This chain joins TRBV12-3 or TRBV12-4 and TRBJ2-3, with D uncertain. Trimming removed 1 base at V and 14 bases at J, with 10 bases between. The CDR3 runs 11 residues. This CDR3 is CASSLGPGRYF. The CDR3, as DNA: TGTGCCAGCAGTTTAGGACCCGGTCGGTATTTT.

The chain combines TRBV6-2 or TRBV6-3 with TRBJ2-5; maybe TRBD2 (6 bases). Germline CDR1 reads MNHEY; CDR2 reads SVGEGT. CDR3 length equals 14 residues. Trimming cost V 6 bases and J 2 bases, with 13 bases left between them. CDR3 residues: CASRLSGAQETQYF. The CDR3 region has the DNA TGTGCCAGCAGACTTAGCGGCGCGCAAGAGACCCAGTACTTC.

This clonotype was picked up a small number of times. This chain links TRBV2 with TRBJ2-1; the D gene is possibly TRBD2 (6 bases). CDR3 length: 14 residues. Germline loops: CDR1 SNHLY, CDR2 FYNNEI. With 9 bases removed from V and 0 bases from J, the gap between germline ends came to 12 bases. CDR3 protein: CASNIGGSYNEQFF. The DNA of the CDR3 is TGTGCCAGTAATATCGGGGGCTCCTACAATGAGCAGTTCTTC.

This clonotype occurred many times. The CDR3 spells CAISGGQGEYNEQFF. The CDR3 bases are TGTGCCATCAGTGGGGGGCAGGGGGAGTACAATGAGCAGTTCTTC. This chain joins TRBV10-3 and TRBJ2-1, with TRBD1 matching over 7 bases. The CDR3 loop spans 15 amino acids. With 4 bases clipped from V and 4 bases from J, the junction kept 7 bases outside the gene matches. Per germline, CDR1 ENHRY and CDR2 SYGVKD.

This clonotype was found many times. The chain combines TRBV27 with TRBJ2-7; tentatively, D is TRBD2 (7 bases). Germline assignment: CDR1 MNHEY and CDR2 SMNVEV (reference sequence). V was shortened by 3 bases and J by 0 bases, with 12 bases between the two germline ends. The CDR3 runs 15 residues. DNA for the CDR3: TGTGCCAGCAGTTTGGGGGCTAGCGGCTCCTACGAGCAGTACTTC. Amino acid sequence: CASSLGASGSYEQYF.

This chain joins TRBV7-9 and TRBJ2-1; D is unresolved. This CDR3 spans 10 amino acids. The ends were cut back, 5 bases at V and 11 bases at J, with 7 bases in the middle. Germline CDR1 and CDR2: SEHNR and FQNEAQ (reference sequence). The CDR3 DNA reads TGTGCCAGCAGCGGTAGTCAGCAGTTCTTC. This sequence encodes CASSGSQQFF.

This clonotype was found a few times. A read error may account for a junction end that differs from germline. This sequence joins TRBV20-1 and TRBJ2-5, with TRBD1 matching 10 bases. CDR3 length: 14 amino acids. Germline V gene lookup returns CDR1 DFQATT and CDR2 SNEGSKA (reference sequence). CDR3 DNA: TGCAGTGCAAGAGACAGGGGGCGCACAGAGACCCAGTACTTC. It codes for CSARDRGRTETQYF.

The sample holds a few counts of this clonotype. The chain joins TRBV9 to TRBJ2-3, with 8 bases aligning to TRBD2. The trim removed 0 bases at V and 4 bases at J, leaving 4 bases unmatched. Germline CDR1 and CDR2: SGDLS and YYNGEE. The CDR3 extends over 15 amino acids. In nucleotides, the CDR3 is TGTGCCAGCAGCGTAGCGGGAGGGTTAGCAGATACGCAGTATTTT. This sequence encodes CASSVAGGLADTQYF.

This clonotype was picked up many times. The chain combines TRBV12-3 or TRBV12-4 with TRBJ1-1; the D is unclear. The V end was cut by 1 base, the J end by 1 base, with 7 bases between. The CDR3 consists of 14 residues. The CDR3 nucleotides are TGTGCCAGCAGTTTAGACTACGGGAACACTGAAGCTTTCTTT. Translating it yields CASSLDYGNTEAFF.

The chain links TRBV20-1 to TRBJ1-5; 8 bases fit TRBD1. CDR3 length equals 17 residues. V was pared by 6 bases and J by 1 base, with 14 bases of the junction left unmatched. The germline V gene encodes CDR1 DFQATT and CDR2 SNEGSKA (reference sequence). The CDR3 here is CSATGTGVLPSNQPQHF. The CDR3 region has the DNA TGCAGTGCGACCGGGACAGGTGTCCTCCCGAGCAATCAGCCCCAGCATTTT.

Ten or more counts support this clonotype. The gene calls are TRBV12-3 or TRBV12-4 and TRBJ1-1; D is unclear. V lost 3 bases to trimming and J lost 3 bases, with 8 bases between them. This CDR3 is built from 13 residues. This CDR3 is CASSFPGYTEAFF. The CDR3 coding sequence is TGTGCCAGCAGTTTTCCCGGGTACACTGAAGCTTTCTTT.

Only a few counts were recorded for this clonotype. The gene calls are TRBV7-2 and TRBJ1-2; TRBD1 matches at 9 bases. The V gene end was trimmed by 2 bases and the J gene end by 13 bases; junction bases not matched to a gene: 14. The V gene's germline CDR1 is SGHTA and CDR2 FQGNSA. CDR3 length: 15 amino acids. This CDR3 is CASSLRGDRALSSTF. DNA of the CDR3: TGTGCCAGCAGCTTAAGGGGGGACAGGGCGCTCTCCTCCACCTTC.

This clonotype was found many times. DNA for the CDR3: TGCAGCGAAGGCTTTCCCGGCAATGAGCAGTTCTTC. Encoded protein: CSEGFPGNEQFF. This chain connects TRBV29-1 to TRBJ2-1; D unclear. The CDR3 is 12 amino acids. Germline-derived CDR1 and CDR2 are SQVTM and ANQGSEA. With 7 bases removed from V and 6 bases from J, the gap between germline ends came to 13 bases.

V usage is TRBV12-3 or TRBV12-4 and J usage is TRBJ2-5; D might be TRBD1 (5 bases). This CDR3 is built from 16 residues. The V end lost 6 bases, the J end lost 2 bases, and 19 bases lay between the germline ends. CDR3 sequence: CASRSSLAGAQETQYF. In nucleotides, the CDR3 is TGTGCCAGCAGGTCTTCTCTTGCTGGGGCGCAAGAGACCCAGTACTTC.

The chain carries TRBV28 and TRBJ2-7; D possibly corresponds to TRBD1 (6 bases). Germline CDR1 is MDHEN and CDR2 is SYDVKM. The CDR3 is 15 amino acids. The V end lost 8 bases, the J end lost 3 bases, and 20 bases lay between the germline ends. The CDR3 sequence: CASRPPSDSFYEQYF. The CDR3 DNA reads as TGTGCCAGCCGCCCCCCGTCGGACAGCTTCTACGAGCAGTACTTC.

This clonotype was counted a few times. This chain joins TRBV28 and TRBJ1-2; 8 bases align to TRBD1. V gave up 2 bases and J gave up 4 bases; unmatched junction bases: 9. CDR1 is MDHEN, CDR2 SYDVKM, per germline. The CDR3 contains 16 residues. The DNA of the CDR3 is TGTGCCAGCAGTTTAAGGGGGACAGGCGGTACCTATGGCTACACCTTC. Amino acid sequence: CASSLRGTGGTYGYTF.